The 17 T cell receptor beta chains reported below all come from one sample, sequenced in a study of blood T cell repertoires in COVID-19. The table came from immunoSEQ multiplex PCR; TCRdb's copy has only in-frame clones and leaves some out. The data show about 320,000 clones, with about nine tenths seen just once and around 10% held by the top ten. The sequenced sample consisted of peripheral blood. Every receptor here comes from a woman aged 25 to 39 with COVID-19, enrolled during active disease.

The chain employs TRBV4-1 and TRBJ2-7; 7 positions match TRBD1. V lost 0 bases and J lost 2; bases outside the gene matches: 7. Germline assignment: CDR1 MGHRA and CDR2 YSYEKL. CDR3 length: 16 amino acids. CDR3 bases: TGCGCCAGCAGCCAAGATAGGGACAGTCCAACCTACGAGCAGTACTTC. Translating gives CASSQDRDSPTYEQYF.

The chain is built from TRBV11-1 and TRBJ1-6; TRBD1 aligns across 12 bases. Germline trimming cut 5 bases from V and 10 bases from J; bases unmatched to any gene: 6. The CDR3 is made up of 15 amino acids. Germline CDR1 SGHAT, CDR2 FQDESV (reference sequence). CDR3 coding DNA: TGTGCCAGCAGCCCGGGACAGGGGGCTTGGTCACCCCTCCACTTT. This codes for CASSPGQGAWSPLHF. Full variable domain (rest looked up from reference TRBV11-1 and TRBJ1-6): EAEVAQSPRYKITEKSQAVAFWCDPISGHATLYWYRQILGQGPELLVQFQDESVVDDSQLPKDRFSAERLKGVDSTLKIQPAELGDSAMYLCASSPGQGAWSPLHFGNGTRLTVT.

This clone was detected only once. The chain carries TRBV27 and TRBJ2-7; tentatively, D is TRBD1 (8 bases). The CDR3 has 17 amino acids. V lost 3 bases and J lost 4, with 22 bases in between. Germline CDR1 is MNHEY and CDR2 is SMNVEV (reference sequence). The CDR3 region has the DNA TGTGCCAGCAGTTTCGGGGGAGGACAGGGAGGGAAATACGAGCAGTACTTC. This encodes CASSFGGGQGGKYEQYF.

The chain combines TRBV2 with TRBJ2-5; the match to TRBD2 covers 12 bases. The trim removed 4 bases at V and 5 bases at J, leaving 8 bases unmatched. The CDR3 covers 16 residues. Germline CDR1 is SNHLY and CDR2 is FYNNEI. CDR3 protein: CASSASSGGVLETQYF. As DNA, the CDR3 is TGTGCCAGCAGTGCCTCTAGCGGGGGGGTCTTGGAGACCCAGTACTTC.

The rearrangement uses TRBV3-1 (or the pseudogene TRBV3-2) and TRBJ1-2; TRBD1 is a possible D gene (6 bases). V gave up 1 base and J gave up 6 bases, with 18 bases separating them. This CDR3 spans 16 amino acids. Per germline, CDR1 LGHDT and CDR2 YNNKEL (reference sequence). In DNA, the CDR3 is TGTGCCAGCAGCCAAGGCCCCCCCAGGGGTTTCGATGGCTACACCTTC. It encodes CASSQGPPRGFDGYTF.

The chain links TRBV5-1 to TRBJ2-1; no firm D call. Germline values: CDR1 SGHRS, CDR2 YFSETQ. This CDR3 contains 15 residues. The V and J ends lost 0 bases and 0 bases respectively, with 7 bases between them. The CDR3 DNA follows: TGCGCCAGCAGCTTGGAACAGATCTCCTACAATGAGCAGTTCTTC. It yields the protein CASSLEQISYNEQFF. Using reference TRBV5-1 and TRBJ2-1 for the parts outside the CDR3, the full variable domain is KAGVTQTPRYLIKTRGQQVTLSCSPISGHRSVSWYQQTPGQGLQFLFEYFSETQRNKGNFPGRFSGRQFSNSRSEMNVSTLELGDSALYLCASSLEQISYNEQFFGPGTRLTVL.

There are a few counts of this clone. The V gene is TRBV7-6, the J gene TRBJ2-5, with unresolved D. The CDR3 length is 13 residues. Trimming stripped 5 bases from V and 4 bases from J, with 11 bases between. Germline assignment: CDR1 SGHVS and CDR2 FNYEAQ. This CDR3 reads CASSRRPGETQYF. The CDR3 DNA follows: TGTGCCAGCAGCCGAAGACCGGGAGAGACCCAGTACTTC.

The chain carries TRBV5-5 and TRBJ1-5; D not resolved. Trimming removed 0 bases from V and 3 bases from J, with 13 bases in between. CDR1 and CDR2 (germline): SGHKS, YYEKEE (reference sequence). CDR3 length: 16 amino acids. CDR3 sequence reads: CASSLGQPNLNQPQHF. CDR3 sequence (DNA): TGTGCCAGCAGCTTGGGACAACCGAACCTCAATCAGCCCCAGCATTTT.

This chain joins TRBV15 and TRBJ1-2; no reliable D call. This CDR3 has 16 amino acids. Trimming took 3 bases from V and 5 from J, leaving 19 bases between them. Germline V gene lookup returns CDR1 LNHNV and CDR2 YYDKDF (reference sequence). CDR3: CATSRIGREEAYGYTF. The CDR3 DNA follows: TGTGCCACCAGCAGGATTGGTAGAGAGGAGGCATATGGCTACACCTTC. The full variable domain, completed using reference TRBV15 and TRBJ1-2, is DAMVIQNPRYQVTQFGKPVTLSCSQTLNHNVMYWYQQKSSQAPKLLFHYYDKDFNNEADTPDNFQSRRPNTSFCFLDIRSPGLGDTAMYLCATSRIGREEAYGYTFGSGTRLTVV.

The chain has TRBV5-1 and TRBJ2-5; 11 positions match TRBD2. This CDR3 spans 15 amino acids. The germline gives CDR1 SGHRS, CDR2 YFSETQ. V was clipped by 4 bases and J by 4 bases; unmatched bases: 6. The CDR3 spells CASSHSGGAPETQYF. CDR3 DNA: TGCGCCAGCAGCCATAGCGGGGGGGCCCCAGAGACCCAGTACTTC.

The chain employs TRBV27 and TRBJ1-4; D is undetermined. V dropped 2 bases and J dropped 5 bases, with 12 bases sitting between them. Per the germline V gene, CDR1 is MNHEY and CDR2 is SMNVEV (reference sequence). This CDR3 comprises 15 residues. The CDR3 loop is CASSLTSLGNEKLFF. The CDR3 DNA sequence: TGTGCCAGCAGTTTAACTAGCTTGGGCAATGAAAAACTGTTTTTT. The entire variable domain, with the rest obtained from reference TRBV27 and TRBJ1-4, is as follows: EAQVTQNPRYLITVTGKKLTVTCSQNMNHEYMSWYRQDPGLGLRQIYYSMNVEVTDKGDVPEGYKVSRKEKRNFPLILESPSPNQTSLYFCASSLTSLGNEKLFFGSGTQLSVL.

To note about this clone: At the DNA level, this CDR3 is encoded by other sequences in the same sample as well. This chain connects TRBV5-4 to TRBJ1-2; 10 nucleotides match TRBD1. V was pared by 5 bases and J by 5 bases, with 3 bases of the junction left unmatched. The germline gives CDR1 SGHNT, CDR2 YYREEE (reference sequence). This CDR3 is 13 amino acids long. For the CDR3, the DNA is TGTGCCAGCAGTTCGGACAGGGGGTATGGCTACACCTTC. It translates to CASSSDRGYGYTF.

This clone appeared a single time. The chain recombines TRBV3-1 (or the pseudogene TRBV3-2) with TRBJ2-7; D is possibly TRBD1 (5 bases). The CDR3 spans 15 residues. V was clipped by 0 bases and J by 5 bases, with 14 bases between them. The germline gives CDR1 LGHDT, CDR2 YNNKEL (reference sequence). The CDR3 DNA sequence: TGTGCCAGCAGCCAAGATCTGGCAGGGCTCAACGAGCAGTACTTC. Residues: CASSQDLAGLNEQYF.

This clone was detected once. The rearrangement joins TRBV2 to TRBJ2-1; D remains ambiguous. The CDR3 runs 11 residues. Trimming left V 5 bases short and J 14 bases short, with 13 bases between. Per germline, CDR1 SNHLY and CDR2 FYNNEI. The CDR3 DNA is TGTGCCAGCAGTTCAAGCGAAAAGGAGTTCTTC. Protein product: CASSSSEKEFF.

V is TRBV5-1 and J is TRBJ2-1, with 8 positions matching TRBD1. The germline V gene has CDR1 SGHRS and CDR2 YFSETQ. The CDR3 contains 12 residues. V gave up 6 bases and J gave up 5 bases; unmatched junction bases: 1. The chain's CDR3 is CASKDRDNEQFF. The CDR3 DNA reads TGCGCCAGCAAGGACAGGGACAATGAGCAGTTCTTC.

The J gene is TRBJ2-7, the V gene TRBV5-1; the D gene is possibly TRBD2 (5 bases). V was trimmed by 4 bases and J by 6 bases, leaving 17 bases between them. This CDR3 comprises 14 residues. The germline V gene has CDR1 SGHRS and CDR2 YFSETQ. The CDR3 loop is CASSLLDPLSEQYF. The CDR3 coding sequence is TGCGCCAGCAGCCTACTAGATCCCCTGTCCGAGCAGTACTTC.

This chain joins TRBV5-6 and TRBJ1-3, with 10 bases identical to TRBD1. Germline lookup yields CDR1 SGHDT and CDR2 YYEEEE. This CDR3 spans 17 amino acids. With V trimmed by 1 base and J by 4 bases, 8 bases remained unmatched. DNA for the CDR3: TGTGCCAGCAGCTTGTCGGGACAGGGGTTGTTCGGAAACACCATATATTTT. Translation: CASSLSGQGLFGNTIYF.